This passage covers 19 T cell receptor beta chains from one sample sequenced in a study of cytotoxic CD8 clonotypes in ibrutinib-treated CLL. Sequencing was performed with immunoSEQ multiplex PCR; in TCRdb, only in-frame clones are kept and a portion is missing. The repertoire holds roughly 200,000 clones, with over 60% as singletons. The material sequenced was PBMCs, taken after 24 months of ibrutinib treatment. These receptors were collected from a human donor with chronic lymphocytic leukemia.

The chain uses TRBV7-3 and TRBJ2-7, with 10 bases fitting TRBD1. This CDR3 region has 13 residues. Germline V lookup: CDR1 SGHTA, CDR2 FQGTGA. Trimming took 2 bases from V and 8 from J; bases not matched to a gene: 3. The CDR3 DNA follows: TGTGCCAGCAGCTTAGTGGGACAGGGGAAGCAGTACTTC. It encodes CASSLVGQGKQYF.

This chain links TRBV6-5 with TRBJ1-3, with D perhaps TRBD1 (5 bases). This CDR3 has 15 residues. Germline V gene data show CDR1 as MNHEY and CDR2 as SVGAGI. The V end was cut by 4 bases, the J end by 2 bases, with 12 bases between. The CDR3 sequence: CASSLGPFTGNTIYF. CDR3 sequence (DNA): TGTGCCAGCAGTTTGGGGCCCTTTACTGGAAACACCATATATTTT.

This rearrangement joins TRBV27 to TRBJ1-1; perhaps TRBD1 as D (6 bases). Trimming pared 5 bases from V and 7 bases from J, leaving 17 bases between. The CDR3 has 14 residues. Germline CDR1 reads MNHEY; CDR2 reads SMNVEV (reference sequence). The CDR3 is CASSPWVDSYEAFF. The CDR3 DNA follows: TGTGCCAGCAGTCCCTGGGTGGACAGCTATGAAGCTTTCTTT.

The J gene is TRBJ2-2, the V gene TRBV6-1; 16 bases fit TRBD2. V shed 8 bases, J shed 7 bases, and the junction held 4 bases outside the gene matches. Germline V gene sequence: CDR1 MNHNS, CDR2 SASEGT. There are 15 residues in the CDR3. Here the CDR3 DNA reads TGTGCCAGCTCGGGACTAGCGGGAGGGAACGGGGAGCTGTTTTTT. Residues: CASSGLAGGNGELFF.

V is TRBV5-4 and J is TRBJ2-3, with TRBD2 matching over 13 bases. CDR1 and CDR2 from the germline V gene are SGHNT and YYREEE (reference sequence). Trimming cost V 8 bases and J 5 bases; bases outside gene matches: 5. The CDR3 covers 14 residues. This CDR3 reads CASGTSGDQDTQYF. The CDR3 DNA is TGTGCCAGTGGGACTAGCGGGGACCAAGATACGCAGTATTTT.

Only one count was recorded for this clone. The genes are TRBV5-4 and TRBJ2-3; D is unclear. Per the germline V gene, CDR1 is SGHNT and CDR2 is YYREEE (reference sequence). V dropped 2 bases and J dropped 5 bases, with 15 bases sitting between them. This CDR3 spans 15 amino acids. The CDR3 region has the DNA TGTGCCAGCAGCTTTCCGATGGTGCCCGTAGATACGCAGTATTTT. Its protein is CASSFPMVPVDTQYF.

The chain uses TRBV4-3 and TRBJ2-1; D not resolved. The germline V gene encodes CDR1 LGHNA and CDR2 YSLEER. The CDR3 runs to 16 residues. Trimming shortened V by 4 bases and J by 4 bases, and 17 bases separated the two germline ends. The CDR3 sequence is CASSPRLEAAYNEQFF. DNA for the CDR3: TGCGCCAGCAGCCCGAGACTTGAAGCAGCGTACAATGAGCAGTTCTTC.

This chain links TRBV9 with TRBJ2-7; D remains ambiguous. The V gene lost 0 bases and the J gene lost 2 bases, with 9 bases spanning the gap. Germline CDR1 and CDR2: SGDLS and YYNGEE. CDR3 length: 14 amino acids. CDR3 coding DNA: TGTGCCAGCAGCGTAGACGCGAGCCCCTACGAGCAGTACTTC. It translates to CASSVDASPYEQYF.

This rearrangement joins TRBV19 to TRBJ2-3; TRBD2 aligns across 12 bases. CDR1 LNHDA and CDR2 SQIVND come from the germline V gene (reference sequence). This CDR3 has 15 amino acids. Unmatched junction bases numbered 8, after V lost 5 bases and J lost 8 bases. The CDR3 loop is CASSSLAGGRVTQYF. CDR3 in DNA: TGTGCCAGTAGTTCCCTAGCGGGAGGGCGCGTTACGCAGTATTTT.

This chain links TRBV5-1 with TRBJ2-1, with unresolved D. V was pared by 0 bases and J by 6 bases, with 7 bases between. This CDR3 region has 13 residues. Germline assignment: CDR1 SGHRS and CDR2 YFSETQ. CDR3 sequence reads: CASSLAWGNEQFF. Written as DNA, the CDR3 is TGCGCCAGCAGCTTGGCTTGGGGCAATGAGCAGTTCTTC.

Here the CDR3 DNA reads TGTGCCAGCGCCCTGCGGGAGGGCCGCTCCTACGAGCAGTACTTC. It encodes CASALREGRSYEQYF. V gene TRBV19 combines with J gene TRBJ2-7, with 9 bases that match TRBD2. Germline trimming cut 9 bases from V and 0 bases from J; bases unmatched to any gene: 9. Germline-derived CDR1 and CDR2 are LNHDA and SQIVND (reference sequence). The CDR3 is 15 residues long.

This clone has a handful of counts. The gene calls are TRBV5-1 and TRBJ2-1, with D perhaps matching TRBD1 (5 bases). There are 14 residues in the CDR3. CDR1 SGHRS and CDR2 YFSETQ come from the germline V gene. The V gene lost 6 bases and the J gene lost 4 bases, with 14 bases spanning the gap. The CDR3, as DNA: TGCGCCAGCAAAGGGGCCGTGGGGTACAATGAGCAGTTCTTC. Encoded protein: CASKGAVGYNEQFF.

The chain couples TRBV7-9 to TRBJ1-5, with TRBD1 matching 7 bases. Looked up from germline, CDR1 is SEHNR and CDR2 is FQNEAQ (reference sequence). The V segment lost 4 bases and the J segment 1 base; nucleotides outside the gene matches: 7. This CDR3 is built from 16 residues. CDR3 DNA sequence: TGTGCCAGCAGCTCCGACCCGGACAGGAGCAATCAGCCCCAGCATTTT. Its protein is CASSSDPDRSNQPQHF.

CDR3 in DNA: TGTGCCAGTAGTCAGGACAGCCGACGCAAGCCCCAGCATTTT. Its protein product is CASSQDSRRKPQHF. The chain combines TRBV19 with TRBJ1-5, with D maybe TRBD1 (6 bases). Germline CDR1 LNHDA, CDR2 SQIVND (reference sequence). The CDR3 has 14 residues. V lost 5 bases to trimming and J lost 8 bases, with 16 bases between them.

The chain couples TRBV6-6 to TRBJ1-1, with a tentative D call TRBD1 (5 bases). This CDR3 is built from 14 residues. V lost 0 bases to trimming and J lost 4 bases, with 9 bases between them. Germline CDR1 reads MNHNY; CDR2 reads SVGAGI (reference sequence). CDR3 DNA sequence: TGTGCCAGCAGTTACTCCGGGACGACCACTGAAGCTTTCTTT. It encodes CASSYSGTTTEAFF.

The rearrangement joins TRBV9 to TRBJ1-2; 10 nucleotides align to TRBD1. After removal of 3 bases from V and 7 bases from J, the junction contained 12 bases not matched to a gene. This CDR3 contains 16 residues. Germline CDR1 is SGDLS and CDR2 is YYNGEE. DNA for the CDR3: TGTGCCAGCAGCGAAGACCGGGACAGGGGATTCGTTGGCTACACCTTC. It specifies CASSEDRDRGFVGYTF.

The sample holds a few counts of this clone. The chain is built from TRBV7-9 and TRBJ2-5; no clear D gene. This CDR3 comprises 15 residues. Trimming removed 5 bases from V and 5 bases from J, with 18 bases in between. Looked up from germline, CDR1 is SEHNR and CDR2 is FQNEAQ (reference sequence). The DNA for the CDR3 is TGTGCCAGCAGCCCAACGAACACACGTGGGGAGACCCAGTACTTC. This translates into CASSPTNTRGETQYF.

This clone has only one observation. The chain recombines TRBV28 with TRBJ2-1, with 12 bases matching TRBD2. The CDR3 has 14 amino acids. Losses at the gene ends were 7 bases for V and 8 bases for J; bases not matched to a gene: 6. The germline V gene has CDR1 MDHEN and CDR2 SYDVKM. The CDR3 sequence is CASTGLAGSDEQFF. CDR3 in DNA: TGTGCCAGCACCGGACTAGCGGGGAGTGATGAGCAGTTCTTC.

The chain has TRBV10-3 and TRBJ2-1; the D gene is possibly TRBD2 (5 bases). The CDR3 covers 14 residues. From germline, CDR1 is ENHRY and CDR2 SYGVKD. Trimming left V 6 bases short and J 2 bases short, with 11 bases between. CDR3 loop: CAISRSGTYNEQFF. In DNA, the CDR3 is TGTGCCATCAGCCGCTCGGGAACCTACAATGAGCAGTTCTTC.